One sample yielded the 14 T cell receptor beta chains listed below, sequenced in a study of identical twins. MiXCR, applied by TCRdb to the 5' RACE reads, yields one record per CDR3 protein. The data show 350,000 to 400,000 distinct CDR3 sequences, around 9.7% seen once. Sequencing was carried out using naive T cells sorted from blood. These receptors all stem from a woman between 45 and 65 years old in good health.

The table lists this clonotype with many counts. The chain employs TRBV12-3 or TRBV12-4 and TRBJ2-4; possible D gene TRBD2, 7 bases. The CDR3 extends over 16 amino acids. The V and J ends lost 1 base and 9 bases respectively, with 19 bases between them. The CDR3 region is CASSLGSSGFRGIQYF. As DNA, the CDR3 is TGTGCCAGCAGTTTAGGGTCTAGCGGTTTCAGGGGCATTCAGTACTTC.

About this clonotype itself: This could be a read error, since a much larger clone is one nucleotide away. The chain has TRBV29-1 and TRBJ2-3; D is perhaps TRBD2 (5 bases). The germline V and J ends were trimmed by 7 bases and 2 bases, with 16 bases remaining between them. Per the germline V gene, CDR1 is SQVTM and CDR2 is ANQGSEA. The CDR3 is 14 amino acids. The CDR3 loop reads CSAKRGPTTDTQYF. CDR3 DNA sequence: TGCAGCGCCAAACGCGGGCCTACCACAGATACGCAGTATTTT.

This CDR3 reads CASSYSELNEKLFF. CDR3 nucleotides: TGTGCCAGCAGTTACTCGGAGCTAAATGAAAAACTGTTTTTT. J is TRBJ1-4 and V is TRBV6-5; D is undetermined. Trimming left V 0 bases short and J 5 bases short, with 7 bases between. CDR3 length: 14 residues. Per the germline V gene, CDR1 is MNHEY and CDR2 is SVGAGI.

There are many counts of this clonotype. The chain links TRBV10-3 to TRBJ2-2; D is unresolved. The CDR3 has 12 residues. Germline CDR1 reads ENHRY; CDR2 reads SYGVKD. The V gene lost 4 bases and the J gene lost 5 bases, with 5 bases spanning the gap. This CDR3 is CAISASTGELFF. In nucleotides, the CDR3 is TGTGCCATCAGTGCCTCTACCGGGGAGCTGTTTTTT.

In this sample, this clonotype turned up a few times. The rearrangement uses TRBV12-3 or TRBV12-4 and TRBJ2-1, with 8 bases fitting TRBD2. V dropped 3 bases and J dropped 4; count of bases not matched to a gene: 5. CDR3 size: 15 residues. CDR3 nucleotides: TGTGCCAGCAGTTTCTCAACGGGAGGGTACAATGAGCAGTTCTTC. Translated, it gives CASSFSTGGYNEQFF.

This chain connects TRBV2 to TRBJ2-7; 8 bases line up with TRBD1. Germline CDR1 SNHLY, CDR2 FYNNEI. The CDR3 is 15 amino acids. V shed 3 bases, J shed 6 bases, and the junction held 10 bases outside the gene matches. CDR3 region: CASSELRAGGGEQYV. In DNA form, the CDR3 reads TGTGCCAGCAGTGAGTTGAGGGCAGGGGGCGGCGAGCAGTACGTC.

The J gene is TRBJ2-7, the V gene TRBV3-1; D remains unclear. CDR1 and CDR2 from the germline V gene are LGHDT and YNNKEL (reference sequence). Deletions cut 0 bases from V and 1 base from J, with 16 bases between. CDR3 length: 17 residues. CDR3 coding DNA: TGTGCCAGCAGCCAAGATCGTTGGGCGTCCCCATCCTACGAGCAGTACTTC. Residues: CASSQDRWASPSYEQYF.

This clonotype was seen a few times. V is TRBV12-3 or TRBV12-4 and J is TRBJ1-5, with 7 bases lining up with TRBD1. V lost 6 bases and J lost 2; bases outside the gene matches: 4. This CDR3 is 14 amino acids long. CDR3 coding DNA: TGTGCCAGCAGCCGGGACAGTGGCAATCAGCCCCAGCATTTT. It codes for CASSRDSGNQPQHF.

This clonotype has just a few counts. The chain's CDR3 is CASSQDSYLDQETQYF. The CDR3, as DNA: TGCGCCAGCAGCCAAGATTCATATTTGGACCAAGAGACCCAGTACTTC. The rearrangement uses TRBV4-1 and TRBJ2-5; D gene uncertain. The V and J ends lost 0 bases and 0 bases respectively, with 11 bases between them. This CDR3 contains 16 residues. Germline values: CDR1 MGHRA, CDR2 YSYEKL.

CDR3 sequence reads: CASSSGPQETQYF. Here the CDR3 DNA reads TGCGCCAGCAGCTCAGGGCCCCAGGAGACCCAGTACTTC. The chain is built from TRBV5-1 and TRBJ2-5; D is perhaps TRBD1 (5 bases). The CDR3 totals 13 residues. With 3 bases removed from V and 5 bases from J, the gap between germline ends came to 11 bases. Germline V gene sequence: CDR1 SGHRS, CDR2 YFSETQ.

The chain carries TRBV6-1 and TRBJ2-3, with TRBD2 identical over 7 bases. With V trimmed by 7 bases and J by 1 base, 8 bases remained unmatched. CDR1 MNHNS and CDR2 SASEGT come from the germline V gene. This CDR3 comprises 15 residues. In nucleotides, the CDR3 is TGTGCCAGCACTGAGGGACTAAGCGGCACAGATACGCAGTATTTT. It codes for CASTEGLSGTDTQYF.

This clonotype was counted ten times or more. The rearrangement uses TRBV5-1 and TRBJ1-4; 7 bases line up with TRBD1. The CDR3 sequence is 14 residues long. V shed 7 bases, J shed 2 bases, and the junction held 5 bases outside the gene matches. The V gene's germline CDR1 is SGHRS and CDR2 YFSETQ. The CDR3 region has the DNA TGCGCCAGCGGGCAGGGGGTCACTAATGAAAAACTGTTTTTT. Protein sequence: CASGQGVTNEKLFF.

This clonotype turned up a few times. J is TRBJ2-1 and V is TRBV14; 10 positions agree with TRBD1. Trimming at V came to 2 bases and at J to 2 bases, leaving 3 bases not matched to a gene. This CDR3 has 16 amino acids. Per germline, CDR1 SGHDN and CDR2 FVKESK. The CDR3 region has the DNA TGTGCCAGCAGCCAACGGACAGGGGGAACCTACAATGAGCAGTTCTTC. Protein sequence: CASSQRTGGTYNEQFF.

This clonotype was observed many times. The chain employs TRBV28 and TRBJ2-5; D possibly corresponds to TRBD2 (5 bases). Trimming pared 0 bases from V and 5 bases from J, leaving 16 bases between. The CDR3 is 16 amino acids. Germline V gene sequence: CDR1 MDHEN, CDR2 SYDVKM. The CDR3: CASSLWGDTTRETQYF. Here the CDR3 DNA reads TGTGCCAGCAGTTTATGGGGAGACACTACCAGGGAGACCCAGTACTTC. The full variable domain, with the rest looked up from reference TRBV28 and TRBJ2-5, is DVKVTQSSRYLVKRTGEKVFLECVQDMDHENMFWYRQDPGLGLRLIYFSYDVKMKEKGDIPEGYSVSREKKERFSLILESASTNQTSMYLCASSLWGDTTRETQYFGPGTRLLVL.